The rows below give T cell receptor beta chains drawn from one sample of a study of blood T cell repertoires in COVID-19. Libraries were prepared by immunoSEQ multiplex PCR; TCRdb keeps only in-frame clonotypes and omits some of them. The sample yields over 100,000 clones, around 90% seen once. The sequenced material came from peripheral blood. The receptors here all came from a man aged 50-60 years with active or convalescent COVID-19. The CDR3 runs from the conserved cysteine through the conserved F or W. Fields, in order: V gene, J gene, CDR3 length, CDR3 protein.

V: TRBV19; J: TRBJ2-1; length: 15; CDR3: CASSMAGANPNEQFF
V: TRBV12-3/TRBV12-4; J: TRBJ1-2; length: 12; CDR3: CASRQSDYGYTF
V: TRBV2; J: TRBJ1-2; length: 16; CDR3: CASSGTGGPSNYGYTF
V: TRBV5-4; J: TRBJ2-1; length: 16; CDR3: CASSSGVGTGGLEQFF
V: TRBV6-1; J: TRBJ1-5; length: 14; CDR3: CASSESTGNQPQHF
V: TRBV24-1; J: TRBJ2-5; length: 16; CDR3: CATSDPGQGWGETQYF
V: TRBV11-3; J: TRBJ2-1; length: 14; CDR3: CASSPAPSANEQFF
V: TRBV10-1; J: TRBJ2-3; length: 16; CDR3: CASSESRAGGPDTQYF
V: TRBV7-9; J: TRBJ2-3; length: 17; CDR3: CASSPTLQGARGDTQYF
V: TRBV3-1/TRBV3-2; J: TRBJ2-1; length: 17; CDR3: CASSQEDRFRSYNEQFF
V: TRBV5-8; J: TRBJ2-1; length: 16; CDR3: CASSLDAASSYNEQFF
V: TRBV11-2; J: TRBJ2-1; length: 14; CDR3: CASSLEAGVNEQFF
V: TRBV6-5; J: TRBJ1-5; length: 16; CDR3: CASSYRDRAVDQPQHF
V: TRBV5-1; J: TRBJ2-1; length: 15; CDR3: CASSPAGTAYNEQFF